The following is a TCR beta chain sequence with its context. No antigen is known for it. Everyone who donated was a healthy bone marrow donor. V gave up 5 bases and J gave up 5 bases, with 18 bases separating them. Germline values: CDR1 LNHDA, CDR2 SQIVND (reference sequence). This CDR3 is built from 15 residues. The record originates from a study of cytomegalovirus exposure and HLA in healthy donors. Whole-study findings and limits: What a later analysis reportedly showed was that an Asian-associated ancestry cluster had fewer N-insertions than the 666-donor mean. Across HLA loci, a later analysis found differing TCR association rates, with DRB1 most and HLA-C fewest.

Primers for the PCR totalled 60 Vbeta and 13 Jbeta. Using immunoSEQ multiplex PCR, the repertoire was profiled, and TCRdb retains in-frame clones only, with some absent. The sample contains 150,000 to 200,000 clones, roughly an eighth of which appear only once. The chain has TRBV19 and TRBJ2-5; a weak D match, TRBD2 (5 bases). This TCR was recovered from a man over 45 in good health and CMV-seropositive. The material sequenced was PBMCs. CDR3 nucleotide sequence: TGTGCCAGTAGTCCTAGGGTCTCAACGGGGGAGACCCAGTACTTC. Its translation: CASSPRVSTGETQYF. Full variable domain (rest looked up from reference TRBV19 and TRBJ2-5): DGGITQSPKYLFRKEGQNVTLSCEQNLNHDAMYWYRQDPGQGLRLIYYSQIVNDFQKGDIAEGYSVSREKKESFPLTVTSAQKNPTAFYLCASSPRVSTGETQYFGPGTRLLVL.